The rows below give T cell receptor beta chains drawn from one sample of a study of T cells after yellow fever vaccination. TCRdb passed the 5' RACE reads through MiXCR, listing each CDR3 protein once. This table has 300,000 to 400,000 distinct CDR3 sequences, 3% to 4.5% appearing once. Specimen: PBMCs, collected 5 days after the yellow fever booster vaccination. Every receptor here comes from a man aged 18 to 30 who received the YFV17D yellow fever vaccine. CDR3s include the opening cysteine and the closing phenylalanine or tryptophan. A D gene is named only where the DNA matches it firmly. Size is omitted from some rows. Given values are once, few, many or a class for expanded clones.

J gene,clone size,V gene,D gene,CDR3 protein,CDR3 DNA
TRBJ2-1,many,TRBV5-1,.,CASSSLKEGGNEQFF,TGCGCCAGCAGCTCCCTCAAAGAGGGGGGCAATGAGCAGTTCTTC
TRBJ2-4,many,TRBV4-1,.,CASSQEVAGGNIQYF,TGCGCCAGCAGCCAAGAAGTGGCAGGAGGGAACATTCAGTACTTC
TRBJ1-2,many,TRBV29-1,.,CSVPGSAYGYTF,TGCAGCGTCCCAGGGTCGGCCTATGGCTACACCTTC
TRBJ2-1,many,TRBV20-1,TRBD2,CSAPGSLAVHNEQFF,TGCAGTGCCCCGGGGTCTCTAGCGGTTCACAATGAGCAGTTCTTC
TRBJ2-1,few,TRBV6-5,.,CASKRGTYNEQFF,TGTGCCAGCAAACGGGGGACATACAATGAGCAGTTCTTC
TRBJ2-7,few,TRBV20-1,TRBD1,CSASPFRDRSQSYEQYF,TGCAGTGCCTCACCTTTCCGGGACAGAAGCCAATCCTACGAGCAGTACTTC
TRBJ2-2,many,TRBV7-7,TRBD2,CASSSRLATNTGELFF,TGTGCCAGCAGCTCTCGACTAGCGACGAACACCGGGGAGCTGTTTTTT
TRBJ1-2,many,TRBV9,.,CASSVEATAGYGYTF,TGTGCCAGCAGCGTAGAAGCCACGGCGGGCTATGGCTACACCTTC
TRBJ1-4,many,TRBV7-9,.,CASSLPDTNEKLFF,TGTGCCAGCAGCTTACCCGACACCAATGAAAAACTGTTTTTT
TRBJ1-1,.,TRBV19,.,CASRMDGNTEAFF,TGTGCCAGTAGGATGGACGGAAACACTGAAGCTTTCTTT
TRBJ1-5,.,TRBV5-6,.,CASSLGDNQPQHF,TGTGCCAGCAGCTTGGGCGATAATCAGCCCCAGCATTTT
TRBJ2-1,few,TRBV5-1,TRBD1,CASSRTGGMYNEQFF,TGCGCCAGCAGTAGGACAGGGGGTATGTACAATGAGCAGTTCTTC
TRBJ1-6,few,TRBV6-6,.,CASSSGASGSYNSPLHF,TGTGCCAGCAGTTCAGGGGCTTCGGGGTCCTATAATTCACCCCTCCACTTT
TRBJ2-1,many,TRBV12-3/TRBV12-4,.,CASSFSGNEQFF,TGTGCCAGCAGTTTCTCTGGCAATGAGCAGTTCTTC
TRBJ1-5,many,TRBV15,.,CATRAVYSNQPQHF,TGTGCCACCAGGGCGGTGTATAGCAATCAGCCCCAGCATTTT
TRBJ2-5,few,TRBV7-2,.,CATAGTAQETQYF,TGTGCCACCGCGGGGACTGCCCAAGAGACCCAGTACTTC
TRBJ1-5,many,TRBV6-5,.,CASSPSDSPQPQHF,TGTGCCAGCAGCCCCTCGGACAGTCCTCAGCCCCAGCATTTT
TRBJ2-5,few,TRBV4-1,.,CASSQRVIQETQYF,TGCGCCAGCAGCCAAAGAGTAATCCAAGAGACCCAGTACTTC
TRBJ1-1,few,TRBV25-1,.,CASTRRGPMNTEAFF,TGTGCCAGCACGCGCCGGGGGCCCATGAACACTGAAGCTTTCTTT
TRBJ2-4,few,TRBV12-3/TRBV12-4,.,CASNGAKNIQYF,TGTGCCAGCAATGGAGCCAAAAACATTCAGTACTTC